This T cell receptor beta chain was captured by sequencing in a study of cytomegalovirus exposure and HLA in healthy donors. Findings and caveats of the study: At a 0.05 false discovery rate, a later analysis found about 17,000 TCR beta sequences to be associated with HLA alleles.

Though nominally healthy at sampling, donors likely had unrecorded immune exposures. This clone was counted a single time. Its antigen is not known. The study ran its PCR with 60 Vbeta and 13 Jbeta primers. Assay: immunoSEQ multiplex PCR; the TCRdb copy retains only in-frame clones and omits some. Found here are about 130,000 clones, around 80% of them singletons; the top ten hold 5.3%. Germline CDR1 SNHLY, CDR2 FYNNEI. The V gene end was trimmed by 3 bases and the J gene end by 2 bases; junction bases not matched to a gene: 7. The CDR3 sequence is 17 residues long. This TCR was recovered from a young man in good health and CMV-seronegative. The sample consisted of PBMCs. The genes are TRBV2 and TRBJ2-3; 11 bases agree with TRBD2. Here the CDR3 reads CASSDPSGRWNTDTQYF. DNA of the CDR3: TGTGCCAGCAGTGACCCTAGCGGGAGGTGGAACACAGATACGCAGTATTTT.